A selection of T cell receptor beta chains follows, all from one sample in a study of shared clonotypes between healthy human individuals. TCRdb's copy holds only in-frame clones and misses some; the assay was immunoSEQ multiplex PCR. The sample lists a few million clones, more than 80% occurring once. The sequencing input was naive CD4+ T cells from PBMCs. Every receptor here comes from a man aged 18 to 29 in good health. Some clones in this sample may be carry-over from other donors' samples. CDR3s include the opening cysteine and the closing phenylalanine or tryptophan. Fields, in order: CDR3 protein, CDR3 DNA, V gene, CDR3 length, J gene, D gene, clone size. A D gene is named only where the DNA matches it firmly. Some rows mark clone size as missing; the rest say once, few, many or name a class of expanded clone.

cdr3_aa: CASSLGGVLTNEKLFF
cdr3_nt: TGTGCCAGCAGCTTAGGAGGAGTGCTAACTAATGAAAAACTGTTTTTT
v_call: TRBV11-1
cdr3_length: 16
j_call: TRBJ1-4
d_call: NA
clone_size: NA

cdr3_aa: CASSLEGSDTQYF
cdr3_nt: TGCGCCAGCAGCTTGGAAGGGTCAGATACGCAGTATTTT
v_call: TRBV5-1
cdr3_length: 13
j_call: TRBJ2-3
d_call: NA
clone_size: few

cdr3_aa: CASSQRTTGPYEQYF
cdr3_nt: TGTGCCAGCAGTCAGAGGACAACCGGTCCCTACGAGCAGTACTTC
v_call: TRBV28
cdr3_length: 15
j_call: TRBJ2-7
d_call: NA
clone_size: NA

cdr3_aa: CASSLLERSSYNEQFF
cdr3_nt: TGTGCCAGCAGCCTGCTTGAGAGGAGCTCCTACAATGAGCAGTTCTTC
v_call: TRBV7-3
cdr3_length: 16
j_call: TRBJ2-1
d_call: NA
clone_size: once

cdr3_aa: CASSFSGGNTEAFF
cdr3_nt: TGTGCCAGCAGCTTTTCAGGCGGGAACACTGAAGCTTTCTTT
v_call: TRBV7-3
cdr3_length: 14
j_call: TRBJ1-1
d_call: NA
clone_size: NA

cdr3_aa: CAISENTGELFF
cdr3_nt: TGTGCCATCAGTGAGAACACCGGGGAGCTGTTTTTT
v_call: TRBV10-3
cdr3_length: 12
j_call: TRBJ2-2
d_call: NA
clone_size: NA

cdr3_aa: CASSYLGDQETQYF
cdr3_nt: TGTGCCAGCAGTTACTTGGGTGATCAAGAGACCCAGTACTTC
v_call: TRBV6-5
cdr3_length: 14
j_call: TRBJ2-5
d_call: NA
clone_size: NA

cdr3_aa: CASRVNEQFF
cdr3_nt: TGTGCCAGCAGGGTCAATGAGCAGTTCTTC
v_call: TRBV6-1
cdr3_length: 10
j_call: TRBJ2-1
d_call: NA
clone_size: few

cdr3_aa: CASSDTGGANYGYTF
cdr3_nt: TGTGCCAGCAGCGATACAGGGGGCGCCAACTATGGCTACACCTTC
v_call: TRBV28
cdr3_length: 15
j_call: TRBJ1-2
d_call: TRBD1
clone_size: NA

cdr3_aa: CASSTGWEETQYF
cdr3_nt: TGTGCCAGCAGCACCGGGTGGGAGGAGACCCAGTACTTC
v_call: TRBV7-2
cdr3_length: 13
j_call: TRBJ2-5
d_call: NA
clone_size: NA

cdr3_aa: CASRQGRKFYGYTF
cdr3_nt: TGTGCCAGCAGACAGGGACGTAAATTCTATGGCTACACCTTC
v_call: TRBV2
cdr3_length: 14
j_call: TRBJ1-2
d_call: NA
clone_size: NA

cdr3_aa: CASSSRPGTGELFF
cdr3_nt: TGCGCCAGCAGCTCTCGGCCAGGCACCGGGGAGCTGTTTTTT
v_call: TRBV5-1
cdr3_length: 14
j_call: TRBJ2-2
d_call: NA
clone_size: few

cdr3_aa: CASSPRGTGGGYTF
cdr3_nt: TGTGCCAGCAGTCCCCGGGGGACTGGGGGTGGCTACACCTTC
v_call: TRBV28
cdr3_length: 14
j_call: TRBJ1-2
d_call: NA
clone_size: NA

cdr3_aa: CASSYLPSRNTEAFF
cdr3_nt: TGTGCCAGCAGTTACCTACCATCCCGAAACACTGAAGCTTTCTTT
v_call: TRBV6-5
cdr3_length: 15
j_call: TRBJ1-1
d_call: NA
clone_size: NA

cdr3_aa: CASSLGNLAGVTAGELFF
cdr3_nt: TGCGCCAGCAGCTTGGGTAACCTAGCGGGAGTTACGGCCGGGGAGCTGTTTTTT
v_call: TRBV5-1
cdr3_length: 18
j_call: TRBJ2-2
d_call: TRBD2
clone_size: NA

cdr3_aa: CASSLAGQGKSGYTF
cdr3_nt: TGCGCCAGCAGCTTGGCCGGACAGGGAAAAAGTGGCTACACCTTC
v_call: TRBV5-1
cdr3_length: 15
j_call: TRBJ1-2
d_call: TRBD1
clone_size: once

cdr3_aa: CAWGDRAGELFF
cdr3_nt: TGTGCCTGGGGAGACAGGGCCGGGGAGCTGTTTTTT
v_call: TRBV30
cdr3_length: 12
j_call: TRBJ2-2
d_call: TRBD1
clone_size: NA

cdr3_aa: CASSQASYGYTF
cdr3_nt: TGCGCCAGCAGCCAAGCATCCTATGGCTACACCTTC
v_call: TRBV4-1
cdr3_length: 12
j_call: TRBJ1-2
d_call: NA
clone_size: NA

cdr3_aa: CASSLEGTSGSEQYF
cdr3_nt: TGTGCCAGCAGCTTAGAAGGGACTAGCGGGAGCGAGCAGTACTTC
v_call: TRBV7-2
cdr3_length: 15
j_call: TRBJ2-7
d_call: TRBD2
clone_size: NA

cdr3_aa: CASSASDRKETQYF
cdr3_nt: TGTGCCAGCAGTGCCTCCGACAGAAAAGAGACCCAGTACTTC
v_call: TRBV25-1
cdr3_length: 14
j_call: TRBJ2-5
d_call: NA
clone_size: NA

cdr3_aa: CASSPTSGVYNEQFF
cdr3_nt: TGTGCCAGCAGCCCCACTAGCGGAGTGTACAATGAGCAGTTCTTC
v_call: TRBV11-3
cdr3_length: 15
j_call: TRBJ2-1
d_call: TRBD2
clone_size: NA

cdr3_aa: CASSHGDFLSYEQYF
cdr3_nt: TGCGCCAGCAGCCACGGGGATTTCCTCTCCTACGAGCAGTACTTC
v_call: TRBV5-1
cdr3_length: 15
j_call: TRBJ2-7
d_call: NA
clone_size: NA

cdr3_aa: CASSSTGAYEQYF
cdr3_nt: TGTGCCAGTAGTTCAACCGGGGCCTACGAGCAGTACTTC
v_call: TRBV19
cdr3_length: 13
j_call: TRBJ2-7
d_call: NA
clone_size: NA

cdr3_aa: CASSLPRGREGETQYF
cdr3_nt: TGTGCCAGCAGCTTACCGAGGGGCAGGGAGGGAGAGACCCAGTACTTC
v_call: TRBV7-9
cdr3_length: 16
j_call: TRBJ2-5
d_call: TRBD2
clone_size: NA

cdr3_aa: CASSLLGDNNEKLFF
cdr3_nt: TGTGCCAGCAGTTTATTGGGGGACAATAATGAAAAACTGTTTTTT
v_call: TRBV28
cdr3_length: 15
j_call: TRBJ1-4
d_call: NA
clone_size: NA

cdr3_aa: CSVVGVGPEQYF
cdr3_nt: TGCAGCGTTGTGGGTGTGGGGCCCGAGCAGTACTTC
v_call: TRBV29-1
cdr3_length: 12
j_call: TRBJ2-7
d_call: NA
clone_size: NA

cdr3_aa: CASSPTGDSAGELFF
cdr3_nt: TGTGCCAGCAGCCCTACTGGGGACTCGGCCGGGGAGCTGTTTTTT
v_call: TRBV7-3
cdr3_length: 15
j_call: TRBJ2-2
d_call: NA
clone_size: NA

cdr3_aa: CATSRGGLNSGSYEQYF
cdr3_nt: TGTGCCACCAGCAGAGGGGGGTTGAATAGCGGGAGTTACGAGCAGTACTTC
v_call: TRBV15
cdr3_length: 17
j_call: TRBJ2-7
d_call: TRBD2
clone_size: NA

cdr3_aa: CASSLDTWDPRPTQYF
cdr3_nt: TGTGCCAGCAGCTTAGATACTTGGGACCCTCGACCGACCCAGTACTTC
v_call: TRBV11-2
cdr3_length: 16
j_call: TRBJ2-5
d_call: NA
clone_size: NA

cdr3_aa: CASSPGAQTGDYGYTF
cdr3_nt: TGTGCCAGCAGCCCAGGGGCCCAGACAGGCGACTATGGCTACACCTTC
v_call: TRBV5-4
cdr3_length: 16
j_call: TRBJ1-2
d_call: NA
clone_size: NA

cdr3_aa: CASSFLAGSNTGELFF
cdr3_nt: TGCGCCAGCAGCTTTCTAGCGGGGTCGAACACCGGGGAGCTGTTTTTT
v_call: TRBV5-1
cdr3_length: 16
j_call: TRBJ2-2
d_call: TRBD2
clone_size: NA

cdr3_aa: CASSLRAEGEAFF
cdr3_nt: TGTGCCAGCAGCTTACGGGCAGAAGGTGAAGCTTTCTTT
v_call: TRBV7-3
cdr3_length: 13
j_call: TRBJ1-1
d_call: NA
clone_size: few

cdr3_aa: CASSREIGDTQYF
cdr3_nt: TGTGCCAGCAGCAGAGAGATCGGAGATACGCAGTATTTT
v_call: TRBV2
cdr3_length: 13
j_call: TRBJ2-3
d_call: NA
clone_size: NA

cdr3_aa: CVGGNEQFF
cdr3_nt: TGTGTCGGGGGAAATGAGCAGTTCTTC
v_call: TRBV19
cdr3_length: 9
j_call: TRBJ2-1
d_call: NA
clone_size: NA

cdr3_aa: CASSAPISGGPYNEQFF
cdr3_nt: TGTGCCAGCAGTGCCCCTATAAGCGGGGGCCCCTACAATGAGCAGTTCTTC
v_call: TRBV2
cdr3_length: 17
j_call: TRBJ2-1
d_call: TRBD2
clone_size: NA

cdr3_aa: CASSLLLDRGDGYTF
cdr3_nt: TGTGCCAGCAGTTTACTTCTGGACAGGGGGGATGGCTACACCTTC
v_call: TRBV28
cdr3_length: 15
j_call: TRBJ1-2
d_call: TRBD1
clone_size: NA

cdr3_aa: CASSYSEGAYEQYF
cdr3_nt: TGTGCCAGCAGTTACTCTGAGGGGGCCTACGAGCAGTACTTC
v_call: TRBV6-5
cdr3_length: 14
j_call: TRBJ2-7
d_call: NA
clone_size: NA

cdr3_aa: CASSSNRAINEKLFF
cdr3_nt: TGTGCCAGCAGTTCAAACAGGGCCATTAATGAAAAACTGTTTTTT
v_call: TRBV28
cdr3_length: 15
j_call: TRBJ1-4
d_call: NA
clone_size: NA

cdr3_aa: CASSLAGQRKVAEQYF
cdr3_nt: TGTGCCAGCAGCTTAGCAGGGCAGAGGAAAGTAGCCGAGCAGTACTTC
v_call: TRBV7-9
cdr3_length: 16
j_call: TRBJ2-7
d_call: NA
clone_size: NA

cdr3_aa: CASSSSVGNTEAFF
cdr3_nt: TGCGCCAGCAGCTCGTCGGTAGGGAACACTGAAGCTTTCTTT
v_call: TRBV5-1
cdr3_length: 14
j_call: TRBJ1-1
d_call: NA
clone_size: few

cdr3_aa: CASSLVAQYF
cdr3_nt: TGTGCCAGCAGCTTAGTTGCTCAGTATTTT
v_call: TRBV7-9
cdr3_length: 10
j_call: TRBJ2-3
d_call: NA
clone_size: NA